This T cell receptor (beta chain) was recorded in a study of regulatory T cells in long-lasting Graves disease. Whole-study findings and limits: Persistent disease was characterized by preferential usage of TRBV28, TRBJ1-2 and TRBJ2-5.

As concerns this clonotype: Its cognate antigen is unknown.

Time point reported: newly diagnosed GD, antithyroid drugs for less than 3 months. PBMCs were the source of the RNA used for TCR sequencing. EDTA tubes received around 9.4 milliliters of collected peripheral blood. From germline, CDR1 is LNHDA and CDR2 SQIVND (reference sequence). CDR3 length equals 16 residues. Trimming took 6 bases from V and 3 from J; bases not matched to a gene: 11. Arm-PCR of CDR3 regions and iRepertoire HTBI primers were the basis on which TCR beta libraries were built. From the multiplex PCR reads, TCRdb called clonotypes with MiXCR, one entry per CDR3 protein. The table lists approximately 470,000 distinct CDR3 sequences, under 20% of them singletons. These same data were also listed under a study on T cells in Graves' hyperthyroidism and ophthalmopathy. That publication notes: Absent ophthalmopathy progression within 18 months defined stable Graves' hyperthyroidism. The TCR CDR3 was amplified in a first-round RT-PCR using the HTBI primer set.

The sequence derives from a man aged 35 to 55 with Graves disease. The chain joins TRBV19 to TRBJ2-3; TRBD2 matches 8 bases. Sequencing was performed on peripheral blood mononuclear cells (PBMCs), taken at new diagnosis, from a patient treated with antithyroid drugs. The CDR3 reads CASRALGSGTTDTQYF. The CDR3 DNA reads TGTGCCAGTAGGGCACTGGGTAGCGGGACGACAGATACGCAGTATTTT.